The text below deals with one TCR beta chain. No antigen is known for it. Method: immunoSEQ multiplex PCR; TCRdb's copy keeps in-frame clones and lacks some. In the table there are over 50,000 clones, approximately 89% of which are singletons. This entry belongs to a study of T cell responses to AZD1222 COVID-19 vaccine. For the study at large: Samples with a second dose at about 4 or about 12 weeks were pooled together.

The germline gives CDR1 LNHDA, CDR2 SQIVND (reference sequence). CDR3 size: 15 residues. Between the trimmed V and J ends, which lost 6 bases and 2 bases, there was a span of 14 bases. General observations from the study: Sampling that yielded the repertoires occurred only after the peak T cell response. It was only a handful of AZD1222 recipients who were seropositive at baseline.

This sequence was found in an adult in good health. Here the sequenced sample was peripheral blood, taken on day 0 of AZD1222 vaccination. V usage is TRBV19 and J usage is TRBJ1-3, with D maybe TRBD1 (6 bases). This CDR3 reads CASSPRGKAGNTIYF. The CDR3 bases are TGTGCCAGTAGCCCCAGGGGTAAGGCTGGAAACACCATATATTTT.